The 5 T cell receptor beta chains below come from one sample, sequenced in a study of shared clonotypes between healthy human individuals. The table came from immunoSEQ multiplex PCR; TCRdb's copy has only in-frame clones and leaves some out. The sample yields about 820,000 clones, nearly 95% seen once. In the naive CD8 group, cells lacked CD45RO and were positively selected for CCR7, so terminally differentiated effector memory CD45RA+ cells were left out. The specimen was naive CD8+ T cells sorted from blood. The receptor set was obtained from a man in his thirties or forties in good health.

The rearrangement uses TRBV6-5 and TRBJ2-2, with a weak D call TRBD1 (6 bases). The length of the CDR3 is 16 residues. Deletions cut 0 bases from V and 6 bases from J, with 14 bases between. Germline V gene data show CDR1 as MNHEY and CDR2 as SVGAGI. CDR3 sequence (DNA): TGTGCCAGCAGTTACTCTGGGGGCGGGTATTCCGGGGAGCTGTTTTTT. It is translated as CASSYSGGGYSGELFF.

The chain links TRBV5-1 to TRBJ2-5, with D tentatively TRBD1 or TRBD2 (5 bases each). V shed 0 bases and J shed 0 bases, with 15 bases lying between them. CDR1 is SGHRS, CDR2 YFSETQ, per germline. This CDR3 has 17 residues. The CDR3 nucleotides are TGCGCCAGCAGCTTGGTTTTCAGGGTGGAGGACCAAGAGACCCAGTACTTC. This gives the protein CASSLVFRVEDQETQYF.

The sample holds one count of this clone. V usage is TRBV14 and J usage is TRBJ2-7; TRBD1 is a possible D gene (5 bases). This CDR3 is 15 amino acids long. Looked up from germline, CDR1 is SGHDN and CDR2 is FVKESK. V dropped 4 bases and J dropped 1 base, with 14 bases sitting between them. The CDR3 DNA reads TGTGCCAGCAGCCCCCTGGGGCGTTCGTCCTACGAGCAGTACTTC. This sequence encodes CASSPLGRSSYEQYF.

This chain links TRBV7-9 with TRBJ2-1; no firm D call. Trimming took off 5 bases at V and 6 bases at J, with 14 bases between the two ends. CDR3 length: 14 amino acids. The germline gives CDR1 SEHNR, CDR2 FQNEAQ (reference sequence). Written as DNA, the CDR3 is TGTGCCAGCAGCATCCAGAGTGCCCCCAATGAGCAGTTCTTC. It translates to CASSIQSAPNEQFF.

The CDR3 is CASRVGPPNTEAFF. The CDR3 nucleotides are TGCGCCAGTCGGGTAGGCCCTCCGAACACTGAAGCTTTCTTT. The chain joins TRBV4-1 to TRBJ1-1; no definite D call. The germline V gene has CDR1 MGHRA and CDR2 YSYEKL. V lost 9 bases to trimming and J lost 1 base, with 15 bases between them. The length of the CDR3 is 14 residues.